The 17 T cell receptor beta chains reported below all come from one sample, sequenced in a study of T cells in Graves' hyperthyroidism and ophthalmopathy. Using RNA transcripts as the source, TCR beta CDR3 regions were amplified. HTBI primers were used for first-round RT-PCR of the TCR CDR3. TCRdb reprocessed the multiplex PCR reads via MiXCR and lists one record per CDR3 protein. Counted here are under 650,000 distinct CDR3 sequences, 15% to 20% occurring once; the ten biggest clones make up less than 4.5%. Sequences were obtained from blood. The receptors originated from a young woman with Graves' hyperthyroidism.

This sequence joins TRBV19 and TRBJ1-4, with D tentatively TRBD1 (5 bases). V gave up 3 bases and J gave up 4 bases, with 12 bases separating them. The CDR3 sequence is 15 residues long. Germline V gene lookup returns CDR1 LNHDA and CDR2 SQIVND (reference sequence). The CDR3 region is CASSILQGLNEKLFF. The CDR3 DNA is TGTGCCAGTAGTATCTTGCAGGGACTTAATGAAAAACTGTTTTTT.

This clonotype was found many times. The CDR3 region has the DNA TGCGCCAGCAGCTTGGTGGATCAGGGCCATGAGCAGTTCTTC. Amino acids: CASSLVDQGHEQFF. This chain uses TRBV5-1 with TRBJ2-1, with D perhaps matching TRBD1 (5 bases). Germline V CDR1 and CDR2: SGHRS, YFSETQ. The length of the CDR3 is 14 residues. The V end was cut by 0 bases, the J end by 8 bases, with 12 bases between.

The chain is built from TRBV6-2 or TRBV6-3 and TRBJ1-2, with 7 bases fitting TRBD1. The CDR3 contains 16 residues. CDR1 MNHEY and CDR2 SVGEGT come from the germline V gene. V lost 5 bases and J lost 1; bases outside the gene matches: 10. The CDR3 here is CASSPPGTDFNYGYTF. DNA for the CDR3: TGTGCCAGCAGTCCTCCCGGGACAGATTTTAACTATGGCTACACCTTC.

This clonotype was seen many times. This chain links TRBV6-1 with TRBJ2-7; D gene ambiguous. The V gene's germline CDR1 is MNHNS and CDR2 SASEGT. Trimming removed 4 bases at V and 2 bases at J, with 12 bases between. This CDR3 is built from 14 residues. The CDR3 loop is CASSAVGATYEQYF. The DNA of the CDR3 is TGTGCCAGCAGTGCTGTTGGAGCGACCTACGAGCAGTACTTC.

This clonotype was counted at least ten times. The CDR3 sequence is CASRERWDTEAFF. The CDR3, as DNA: TGTGCCAGCAGAGAAAGGTGGGACACTGAAGCTTTCTTT. The rearrangement joins TRBV12-3 or TRBV12-4 to TRBJ1-1; D is unclear. Between the trimmed V and J ends, which lost 6 bases and 3 bases, there was a span of 11 bases. CDR3 length: 13 amino acids.

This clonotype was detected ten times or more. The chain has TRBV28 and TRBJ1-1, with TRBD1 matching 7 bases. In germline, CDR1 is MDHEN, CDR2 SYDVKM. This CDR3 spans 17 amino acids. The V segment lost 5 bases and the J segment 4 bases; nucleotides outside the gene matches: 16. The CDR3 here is CASSLDREGFALTEAFF. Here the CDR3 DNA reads TGTGCCAGCAGTCTCGACAGGGAGGGTTTCGCTCTCACTGAAGCTTTCTTT.

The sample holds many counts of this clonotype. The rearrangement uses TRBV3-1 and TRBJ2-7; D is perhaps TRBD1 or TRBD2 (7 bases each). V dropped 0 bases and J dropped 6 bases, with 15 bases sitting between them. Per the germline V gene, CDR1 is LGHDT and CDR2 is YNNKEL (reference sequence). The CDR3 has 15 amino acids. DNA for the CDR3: TGTGCCAGCAGCCAAGATTTACAGGGGAGGGCCGAGCAGTACTTC. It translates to CASSQDLQGRAEQYF.

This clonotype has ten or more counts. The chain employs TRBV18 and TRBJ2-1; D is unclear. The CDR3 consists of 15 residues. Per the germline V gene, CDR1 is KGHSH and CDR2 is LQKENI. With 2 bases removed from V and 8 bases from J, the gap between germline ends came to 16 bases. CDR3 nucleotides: TGTGCCAGCTCACCAAGTTACCAAAGTGGGGATGAGCAGTTCTTC. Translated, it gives CASSPSYQSGDEQFF.

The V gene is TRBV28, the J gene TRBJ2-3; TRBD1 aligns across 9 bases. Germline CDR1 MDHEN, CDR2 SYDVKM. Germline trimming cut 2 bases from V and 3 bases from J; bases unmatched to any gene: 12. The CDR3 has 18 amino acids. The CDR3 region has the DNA TGTGCCAGCAGTTTACCCGGGGGCCGACAGGGGGGGACAGATACGCAGTATTTT. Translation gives CASSLPGGRQGGTDTQYF.

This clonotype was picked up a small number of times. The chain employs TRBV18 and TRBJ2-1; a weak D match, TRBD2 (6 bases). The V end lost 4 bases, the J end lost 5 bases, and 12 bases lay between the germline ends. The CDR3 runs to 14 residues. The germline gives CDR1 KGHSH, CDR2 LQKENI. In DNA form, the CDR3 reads TGTGCCAGCTCACGTGCGGGACCGGACAATGAGCAGTTCTTC. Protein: CASSRAGPDNEQFF.

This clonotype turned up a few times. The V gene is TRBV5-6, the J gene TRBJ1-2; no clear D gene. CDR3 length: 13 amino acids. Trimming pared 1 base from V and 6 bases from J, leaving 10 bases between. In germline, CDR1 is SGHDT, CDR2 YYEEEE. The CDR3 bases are TGTGCCAGCAGCTTGAGGCGTAAAAATGGCTACACCTTC. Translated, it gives CASSLRRKNGYTF.

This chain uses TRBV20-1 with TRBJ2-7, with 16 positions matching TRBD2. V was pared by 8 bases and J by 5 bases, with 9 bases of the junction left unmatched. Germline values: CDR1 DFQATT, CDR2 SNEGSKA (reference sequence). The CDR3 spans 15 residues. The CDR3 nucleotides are TGCAGTACGCTTGGGACTAGCGGGAGGGCCCACGAGCAGTACTTC. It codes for CSTLGTSGRAHEQYF.

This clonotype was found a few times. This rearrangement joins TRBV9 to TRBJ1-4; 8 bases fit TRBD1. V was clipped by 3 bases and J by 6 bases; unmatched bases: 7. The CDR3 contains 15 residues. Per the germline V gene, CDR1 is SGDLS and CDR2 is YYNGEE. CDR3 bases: TGTGCCAGCAGCGCCTCCGGGACAGGATATGAAAAACTGTTTTTT. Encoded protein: CASSASGTGYEKLFF.

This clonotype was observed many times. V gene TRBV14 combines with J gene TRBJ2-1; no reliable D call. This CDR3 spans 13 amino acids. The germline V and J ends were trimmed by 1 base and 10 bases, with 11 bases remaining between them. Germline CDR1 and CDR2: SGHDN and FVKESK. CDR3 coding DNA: TGTGCCAGCAGCCAAGGGGGTAGGCTGGAGCAGTTCTTC. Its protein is CASSQGGRLEQFF.

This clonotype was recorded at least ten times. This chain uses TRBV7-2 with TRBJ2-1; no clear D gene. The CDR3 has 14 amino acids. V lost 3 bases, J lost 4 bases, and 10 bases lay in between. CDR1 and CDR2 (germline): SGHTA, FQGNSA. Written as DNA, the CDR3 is TGTGCCAGCAGCTTCTTATCGGGTTACAATGAGCAGTTCTTC. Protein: CASSFLSGYNEQFF. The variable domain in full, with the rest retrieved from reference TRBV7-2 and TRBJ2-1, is GAGVSQSPSNKVTEKGKDVELRCDPISGHTALYWYRQSLGQGLEFLIYFQGNSAPDKSGLPSDRFSAERTGGSVSTLTIQRTQQEDSAVYLCASSFLSGYNEQFFGPGTRLTVL.

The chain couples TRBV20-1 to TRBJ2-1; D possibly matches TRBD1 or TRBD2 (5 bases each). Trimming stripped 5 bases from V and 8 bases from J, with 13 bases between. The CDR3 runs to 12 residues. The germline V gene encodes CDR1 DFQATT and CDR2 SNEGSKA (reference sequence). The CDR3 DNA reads TGCAGTGCTTGGTACAGGCGGGATGAGCAGTTCTTC. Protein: CSAWYRRDEQFF.

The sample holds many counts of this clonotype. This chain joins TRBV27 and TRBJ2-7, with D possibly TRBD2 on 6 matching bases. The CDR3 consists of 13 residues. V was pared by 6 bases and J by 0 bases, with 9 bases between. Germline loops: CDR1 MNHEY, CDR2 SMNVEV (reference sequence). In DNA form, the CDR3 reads TGTGCCAGCAGGGTCGGGGGCTCCTACGAGCAGTACTTC. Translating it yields CASRVGGSYEQYF.